This is a list of T cell receptor beta chains from one sample in a study of blood T cell repertoires in COVID-19. The assay was immunoSEQ multiplex PCR, and TCRdb's table has in-frame clones only and misses some. The sample lists some 64,000 clones, over 60% seen once, with around 4.9% in the top ten. The specimen sequenced was peripheral blood. The receptor source for this set is a woman in her 70s with COVID-19, enrolled during active disease. The CDR3 runs from the conserved cysteine through the conserved F or W. Each record gives: V gene, clone size, J gene, D gene, CDR3 DNA, CDR3 protein. D genes are given only for firm matches. The size entry is marked missing in some rows and otherwise reads once, few, many or a size class.

V: TRBV19; size: once; J: TRBJ2-1; D: .; DNA: TGTGCCAGTAGTATAGTCGGGTCAGACAATGAGCAGTTCTTC; CDR3: CASSIVGSDNEQFF
V: TRBV11-2; size: .; J: TRBJ2-5; D: TRBD2; DNA: TGTGCCAGCAGCTCTGGGACTACCGCCCGAGGGACCCAGTACTTC; CDR3: CASSSGTTARGTQYF
V: TRBV18; size: .; J: TRBJ2-7; D: .; DNA: TGTGCCAGCTCACCAGGAGGGCAGGATCACGAGCAGTACTTC; CDR3: CASSPGGQDHEQYF
V: TRBV9; size: .; J: TRBJ1-3; D: .; DNA: TGTGCCAGCAGGGGAGTGGGGAACACCATATATTTT; CDR3: CASRGVGNTIYF
V: TRBV21-1; size: many; J: TRBJ1-2; D: .; DNA: TGTGCCAGCAGCAAAAAGTCATTCAAGGGAGGGCCAGGGCAGGGGCTGAACTATGGCTACACCTTC; CDR3: CASSKKSFKGGPGQGLNYGYTF
V: TRBV19; size: .; J: TRBJ2-6; D: .; DNA: TGTGCCAGGACTTCGGGGTCGGGGGCCAACGTCCTGACTTTC; CDR3: CARTSGSGANVLTF
V: TRBV9; size: few; J: TRBJ2-2; D: TRBD1; DNA: TGTGCCAGCAGCGTAGCCCCGAGGGACAGGTCGGGGGAGCTGTTTTTT; CDR3: CASSVAPRDRSGELFF
V: TRBV6-2/TRBV6-3; size: .; J: TRBJ1-2; D: .; DNA: TGTGCCAGCAGTCCCCCCGGGAAAAACTATGGCTACACCTTC; CDR3: CASSPPGKNYGYTF
V: TRBV4-2; size: .; J: TRBJ1-2; D: .; DNA: TGTGCCAGCAGCCAGGAAGACAGGACGAGTGGTGGCTACACCTTC; CDR3: CASSQEDRTSGGYTF
V: TRBV6-2/TRBV6-3; size: .; J: TRBJ2-3; D: .; DNA: TGTGCCAGCAGTTACCTCGGTCCAGATACGCAGTATTTT; CDR3: CASSYLGPDTQYF
V: TRBV7-2; size: .; J: TRBJ2-1; D: TRBD2; DNA: TGTGCCAGCAGCTTAGAGTCTCGACTAGCCTCCAATGAGCAGTTCTTC; CDR3: CASSLESRLASNEQFF
V: TRBV5-6; size: few; J: TRBJ1-1; D: TRBD1; DNA: TGTGCCAGCAGCTCGACCCTACAGGGGTCCGCGAACACTGAAGCTTTCTTT; CDR3: CASSSTLQGSANTEAFF
V: TRBV6-2/TRBV6-3; size: .; J: TRBJ2-3; D: TRBD2; DNA: TGTGCCAGCAGCATTGGGACTAGCGGGGTTGATACGCAGTATTTT; CDR3: CASSIGTSGVDTQYF
V: TRBV7-2; size: .; J: TRBJ1-1; D: TRBD1; DNA: TGTGCCAGCAGCTTAGGAGGAGACGGCAGGGGGCGCGAAGCTTTCTTT; CDR3: CASSLGGDGRGREAFF
V: TRBV24-1; size: .; J: TRBJ2-6; D: TRBD1; DNA: TGTGCCACCAGTGACGGGCCGGGACAGGGGGCTTCTGGGGCCAACGTCCTGACTTTC; CDR3: CATSDGPGQGASGANVLTF
V: TRBV5-6; size: few; J: TRBJ1-2; D: TRBD1; DNA: TGTGCCAGCAGCTTGGTTAAGACAGGGACCTATGGCTACACCTTC; CDR3: CASSLVKTGTYGYTF
V: TRBV6-1; size: .; J: TRBJ2-3; D: TRBD2; DNA: TGTGCCAGCACTGGACTAGCGGGACCCACAGATACGCAGTATTTT; CDR3: CASTGLAGPTDTQYF